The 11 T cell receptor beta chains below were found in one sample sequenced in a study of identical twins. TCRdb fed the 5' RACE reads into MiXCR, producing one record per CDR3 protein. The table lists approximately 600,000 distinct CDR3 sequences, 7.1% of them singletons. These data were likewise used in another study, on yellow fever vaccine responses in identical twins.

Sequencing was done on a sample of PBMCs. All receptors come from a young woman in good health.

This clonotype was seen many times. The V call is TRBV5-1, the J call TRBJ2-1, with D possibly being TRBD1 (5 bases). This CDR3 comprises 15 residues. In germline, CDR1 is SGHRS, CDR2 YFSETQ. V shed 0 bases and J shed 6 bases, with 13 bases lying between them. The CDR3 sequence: CASSLDGQGFNEQFF. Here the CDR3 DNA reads TGCGCCAGCAGCTTGGATGGGCAGGGCTTCAATGAGCAGTTCTTC. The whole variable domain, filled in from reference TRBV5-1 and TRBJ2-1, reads KAGVTQTPRYLIKTRGQQVTLSCSPISGHRSVSWYQQTPGQGLQFLFEYFSETQRNKGNFPGRFSGRQFSNSRSEMNVSTLELGDSALYLCASSLDGQGFNEQFFGPGTRLTVL.

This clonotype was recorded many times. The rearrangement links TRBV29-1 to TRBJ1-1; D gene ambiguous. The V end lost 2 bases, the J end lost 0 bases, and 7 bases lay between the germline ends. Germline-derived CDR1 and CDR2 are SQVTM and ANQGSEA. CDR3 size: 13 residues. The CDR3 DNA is TGCAGCGTTGAAAACATCTTGAACACTGAAGCTTTCTTT. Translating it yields CSVENILNTEAFF.

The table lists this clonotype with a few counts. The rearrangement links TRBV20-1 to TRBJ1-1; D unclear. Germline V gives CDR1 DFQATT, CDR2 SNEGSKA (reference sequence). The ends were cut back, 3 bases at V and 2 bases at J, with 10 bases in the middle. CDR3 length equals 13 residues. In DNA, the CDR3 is TGCAGTGCTAGTCCCCCAGACAACACTGAAGCTTTCTTT. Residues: CSASPPDNTEAFF.

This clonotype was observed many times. CDR3 nucleotide sequence: TGTGCCAGCAGTTTCGGCCAGGGGGGAACAGATACGCAGTATTTT. It is translated as CASSFGQGGTDTQYF. This chain links TRBV6-5 with TRBJ2-3, with D perhaps TRBD1 (7 bases). The CDR3 is 15 amino acids. Trimming removed 4 bases at V and 3 bases at J, with 14 bases between. Germline lookup yields CDR1 MNHEY and CDR2 SVGAGI.

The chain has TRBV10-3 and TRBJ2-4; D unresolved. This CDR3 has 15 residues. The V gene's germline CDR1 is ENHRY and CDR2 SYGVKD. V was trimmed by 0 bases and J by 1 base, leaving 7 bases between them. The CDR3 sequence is CAISESMGAKNIQYF. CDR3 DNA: TGTGCCATCAGTGAGTCGATGGGGGCCAAAAACATTCAGTACTTC.

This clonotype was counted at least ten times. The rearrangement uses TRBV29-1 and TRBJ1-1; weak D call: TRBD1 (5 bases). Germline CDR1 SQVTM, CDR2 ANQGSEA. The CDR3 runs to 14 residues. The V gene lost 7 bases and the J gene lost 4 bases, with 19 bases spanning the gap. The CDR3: CSGQRVLRGTEAFF. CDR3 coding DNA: TGCAGCGGACAGCGGGTTCTAAGGGGCACTGAAGCTTTCTTT.

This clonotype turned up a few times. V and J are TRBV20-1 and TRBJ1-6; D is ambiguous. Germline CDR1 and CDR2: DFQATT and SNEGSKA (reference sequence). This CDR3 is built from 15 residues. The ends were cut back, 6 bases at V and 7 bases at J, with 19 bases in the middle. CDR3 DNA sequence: TGCAGTGCCCCTCAAGCGGAGGGAAACAATTCACCCCTCCACTTT. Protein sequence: CSAPQAEGNNSPLHF.

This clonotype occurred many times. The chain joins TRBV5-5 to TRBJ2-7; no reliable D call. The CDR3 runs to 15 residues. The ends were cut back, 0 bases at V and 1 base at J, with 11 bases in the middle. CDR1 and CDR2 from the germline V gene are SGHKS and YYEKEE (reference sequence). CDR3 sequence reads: CASSLVGSNSYEQYV. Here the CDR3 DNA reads TGTGCCAGCAGCTTGGTAGGGTCTAATTCCTACGAGCAGTACGTC.

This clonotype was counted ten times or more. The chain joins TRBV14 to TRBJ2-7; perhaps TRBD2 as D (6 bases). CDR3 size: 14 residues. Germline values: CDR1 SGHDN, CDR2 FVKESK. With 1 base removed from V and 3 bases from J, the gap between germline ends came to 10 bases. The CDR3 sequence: CASSQGDGGYEQYV. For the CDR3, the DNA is TGTGCCAGCAGCCAAGGGGACGGGGGCTACGAGCAGTACGTC.

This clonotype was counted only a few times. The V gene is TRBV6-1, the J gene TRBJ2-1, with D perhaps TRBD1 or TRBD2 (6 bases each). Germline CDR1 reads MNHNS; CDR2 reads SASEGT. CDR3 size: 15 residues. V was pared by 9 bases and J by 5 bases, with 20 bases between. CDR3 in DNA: TGTGCCAGTACTAGGGGGGACCTGACCCACAATGAGCAGTTCTTC. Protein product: CASTRGDLTHNEQFF.

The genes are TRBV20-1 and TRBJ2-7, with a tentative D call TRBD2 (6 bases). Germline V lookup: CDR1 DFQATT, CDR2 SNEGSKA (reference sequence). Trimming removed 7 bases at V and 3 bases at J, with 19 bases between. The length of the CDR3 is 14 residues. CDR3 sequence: CSVRSGGINYEQYF. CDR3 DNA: TGCAGTGTCCGGTCTGGCGGGATCAACTACGAGCAGTACTTC.